These T cell receptor beta chains were read from a single sample in a study of monozygotic twins with inflammatory bowel disease. TCRdb reanalyzed the 5' RACE reads and collapses them to one entry per CDR3 protein, without DNA. This sample's table has approximately 400,000 distinct CDR3 sequences. Sequenced material: blood. The receptors stem from a human donor with ulcerative colitis or Crohn's disease, or a healthy co-twin of an affected twin (not recorded which). The CDR3 runs from the conserved cysteine through the conserved F or W.

>TRBV20-1|TRBJ1-1
CSANGLATEAFF
>TRBV9|TRBJ1-1
CASSVSRDTEAFF
>TRBV12-3/TRBV12-4|TRBJ1-1
CASRRGLRGKVFF
>TRBV7-2|TRBJ2-1
CASSLRGGRDNEQFF
>TRBV3-1|TRBJ1-6
CASSHSPLTGTESPLHF
>TRBV20-1|TRBJ2-7
CSARDSSGRGVYEQYF
>TRBV7-9|TRBJ2-7
CASSFGSGETYERYF
>TRBV10-3|TRBJ1-6
CAIRPGDGSPLHF
>TRBV5-1|TRBJ2-2
CASKEGINTGELFF
>TRBV12-3/TRBV12-4|TRBJ2-3
CASSLAGPPDTQYF
>TRBV2|TRBJ2-7
CASRDRDRVPYEQYF
>TRBV5-1|TRBJ1-1
CASSLNMNTEAFF
>TRBV11-2|TRBJ1-1
CASSLASNMNTEAFF
>TRBV20-1|TRBJ1-6
CSAGDSGSPLHF
>TRBV27|TRBJ1-5
CASRGRESNQPQHF
>TRBV7-2|TRBJ2-2
CASSPGRTGELFF
>TRBV28|TRBJ2-3
CASTLWGGGRTDTQYF
>TRBV9|TRBJ2-7
CASSVGGIAYEQYF
>TRBV5-1|TRBJ1-4
CASSLRAIGNNEKLFF
>TRBV5-8|TRBJ2-3
CASSQPVGWSDTQYF
>TRBV5-1|TRBJ2-5
CASSQMTSGGAGETQYF
>TRBV19|TRBJ1-5
CASSWTGEYSNQPQHF
>TRBV10-3|TRBJ2-7
CAIRGLAGDSYEQYF
>TRBV6-1|TRBJ2-5
CASRDYRERKETQYF
>TRBV20-1|TRBJ2-7
CSAESGSYEQYF
>TRBV20-1|TRBJ2-5
CSARDHPTSMKTQYF
>TRBV30|TRBJ1-2
CASGGSYGYTF
>TRBV29-1|TRBJ2-1
CSVEGIIAGSHRSSYNEQFF
>TRBV21-1|TRBJ2-5
CASITKKETQYF
>TRBV5-1|TRBJ2-2
CASSLTVTNTGELFF
>TRBV6-5|TRBJ2-7
CASSYSGDRVYEQYF
>TRBV2|TRBJ2-1
CASTRLAGGNSEQFF
>TRBV12-3/TRBV12-4|TRBJ2-7
CASSLASGTGSHEQYF
>TRBV29-1|TRBJ2-7
CSVEGTGSTYEQYF
>TRBV4-3|TRBJ1-1
CASSQDQTVNTEAFF
>TRBV7-9|TRBJ2-3
CAVPRTSVNTDTQYF
>TRBV2|TRBJ1-2
CASSELRTGREGYTF
>TRBV28|TRBJ2-1
CASSSSAGGRREQFF
>TRBV5-1|TRBJ2-5
CASSPEAETQYF
>TRBV19|TRBJ2-1
CASSIVPGWRNEQFF
>TRBV7-2|TRBJ1-2
CASSRRAGGDYGYTF
>TRBV18|TRBJ2-2
CASSPQTGGIGAGELFF
>TRBV10-1|TRBJ1-1
CASTSGPGEAFF
>TRBV21-1|TRBJ2-1
CASSTQMGQGFSSSYNEQFF
>TRBV28|TRBJ2-7
CASSLSLQDPKYF
>TRBV4-3|TRBJ1-2
CASSQGGLDEGYTF
>TRBV6-2/TRBV6-3|TRBJ1-1
CASSYLSMNTEAFF
>TRBV13|TRBJ1-5
CASSGGQNQPQHF
>TRBV5-1|TRBJ2-1
CASGKRWSGLAGGPDDEQFF
>TRBV5-1|TRBJ1-1
CASSPLGSEAFF
>TRBV12-3/TRBV12-4|TRBJ1-2
CASSPPSRARGYTF
>TRBV27|TRBJ2-4
CASSFTSGGRNIQYF
>TRBV28|TRBJ2-7
CATTRPITYEQYF
>TRBV28|TRBJ2-6
CASSLKTVLYSGANVLTF
>TRBV6-2/TRBV6-3|TRBJ2-7
CASSPSDYEQYF
>TRBV18|TRBJ2-5
CASSPGLAGGGRETQYF
>TRBV18|TRBJ2-5
CASSPGQGSQETQHF
>TRBV20-1|TRBJ2-4
CSATTGTSGMERGNIQYF
>TRBV10-2|TRBJ2-2
CASRDSWGTGELFF
>TRBV6-2/TRBV6-3|TRBJ1-5
CASSVSGTGKNQPQHF